The 27 T cell receptor beta chains presented below share a single source sample, sequenced in a study of shared clonotypes between healthy human individuals (dated by TCRdb to 2020 to 2022). Libraries were built with the immunoSEQ multiplex PCR assay. TCRdb provides this immuneACCESS table in a form limited to in-frame rearrangements. Some clones are lacking; in checked studies, under half of them reflect an unresolved V gene, and why the rest are absent is not known. The sample table records some 2,100,000 clones; around 95% of these occur just once. Of the sample, about 0.13% is held by the ten largest clones. Sequences were obtained from naive CD4+ T cells sorted from blood. In light of the paper, this sample's cell subset or site label describes: CD45RA+ positively selected. All receptors derive from a man aged 18 to 29 in good health.

On this clone: The same CDR3 is also encoded by other DNA sequences in this sample. The genes are TRBV7-9 and TRBJ2-7, with 8 bases aligning to TRBD1. The junction had 3 bases not matched to a gene; V was cut back by 1 base and J by 4 bases. CDR3 length: 14 amino acids. The V gene's germline CDR1 is SEHNR and CDR2 FQNEAQ (reference sequence). The CDR3 reads CASSLGQGAYEQYF. CDR3 bases: TGTGCCAGCAGCTTAGGGCAGGGGGCATACGAGCAGTACTTC.

The J gene is TRBJ2-5, the V gene TRBV2; D possibly corresponds to TRBD1 (6 bases). V was pared by 3 bases and J by 10 bases, with 18 bases between. This CDR3 spans 14 amino acids. Germline-derived CDR1 and CDR2 are SNHLY and FYNNEI. For the CDR3, the DNA is TGTGCCAGCAGTGATCTCGGGGACACGAGGGGCCAGTACTTC. Encoded protein: CASSDLGDTRGQYF.

This clone was found once. V usage is TRBV28 and J usage is TRBJ1-4; the D is unclear. V dropped 6 bases and J dropped 7 bases, with 9 bases sitting between them. CDR1 and CDR2 (germline): MDHEN, SYDVKM. This CDR3 comprises 12 residues. The CDR3 reads CASRAPGEKLFF. Written as DNA, the CDR3 is TGTGCCAGCAGAGCTCCGGGTGAAAAACTGTTTTTT.

The J gene is TRBJ1-6, the V gene TRBV2; possible D gene TRBD1, 6 bases. The V gene's germline CDR1 is SNHLY and CDR2 FYNNEI. This CDR3 is built from 16 residues. V gave up 5 bases and J gave up 0 bases, with 11 bases separating them. CDR3 region: CASSSGQSSYNSPLHF. For the CDR3, the DNA is TGTGCCAGCAGTTCCGGACAGAGCTCCTATAATTCACCCCTCCACTTT.

This chain connects TRBV19 to TRBJ2-7, with 9 nucleotides matching TRBD1. The V and J ends lost 6 bases and 6 bases, in that order; junction bases with no gene match: 9. Germline assignment: CDR1 LNHDA and CDR2 SQIVND (reference sequence). The CDR3 totals 14 residues. CDR3 nucleotide sequence: TGTGCCAGTAGCGAACAGGGGGCCCACGGCGAGCAGTACTTC. This codes for CASSEQGAHGEQYF.

CDR3 in amino acids: CASSPGLPSSYEQYF. CDR3 DNA sequence: TGTGCCAGCAGTCCTGGACTGCCGAGCTCCTACGAGCAGTACTTC. The chain has TRBV6-5 and TRBJ2-7, with D maybe TRBD2 (5 bases). The CDR3 loop spans 15 amino acids. Trimming removed 5 bases from V and 0 bases from J, with 14 bases in between. The germline CDR1 and CDR2 sequences are MNHEY and SVGAGI.

The rearrangement joins TRBV11-2 to TRBJ2-7; 8 nucleotides match TRBD1. V lost 3 bases to trimming and J lost 4 bases; unmatched junction nucleotides: 8. The CDR3 runs 15 residues. Germline V gives CDR1 SGHAT, CDR2 FQNNGV. CDR3 region: CASSLSWDRLYEQYF. Here the CDR3 DNA reads TGTGCCAGCAGCTTGTCTTGGGACAGGCTATACGAGCAGTACTTC. Filled out from reference TRBV11-2 and TRBJ2-7, the complete variable domain reads EAGVAQSPRYKIIEKRQSVAFWCNPISGHATLYWYQQILGQGPKLLIQFQNNGVVDDSQLPKDRFSAERLKGVDSTLKIQPAKLEDSAVYLCASSLSWDRLYEQYFGPGTRLTVT.

This chain uses TRBV28 with TRBJ1-4; possibly TRBD1 for D (5 bases). V gave up 8 bases and J gave up 5 bases, with 21 bases separating them. The CDR3 is made up of 16 amino acids. The germline V gene encodes CDR1 MDHEN and CDR2 SYDVKM. CDR3 in amino acids: CASGFGSGTSNEKLFF. In DNA form, the CDR3 reads TGTGCCAGCGGCTTCGGGTCCGGGACTTCAAATGAAAAACTGTTTTTT. Full variable domain (missing parts from reference TRBV28 and TRBJ1-4): DVKVTQSSRYLVKRTGEKVFLECVQDMDHENMFWYRQDPGLGLRLIYFSYDVKMKEKGDIPEGYSVSREKKERFSLILESASTNQTSMYLCASGFGSGTSNEKLFFGSGTQLSVL.

This chain's CDR3 is CASTTSLRISNQPQHF. DNA of the CDR3: TGTGCCAGTACCACAAGTCTCCGAATTAGCAATCAGCCCCAGCATTTT. The genes are TRBV19 and TRBJ1-5; D is ambiguous. Germline V gives CDR1 LNHDA, CDR2 SQIVND (reference sequence). V was pared by 7 bases and J by 0 bases, with 16 bases between. The CDR3 contains 16 residues.

The rearrangement links TRBV11-2 to TRBJ2-7; no definite D call. The CDR3 is 14 residues long. V dropped 4 bases and J dropped 1 base, with 11 bases sitting between them. Germline-derived CDR1 and CDR2 are SGHAT and FQNNGV. The CDR3 is CASSSLDGSYEQYF. As DNA, the CDR3 is TGTGCCAGCAGCTCTTTGGACGGATCCTACGAGCAGTACTTC.

The genes are TRBV10-1 and TRBJ2-3; D gene unclear. CDR1 WNHNN and CDR2 SYGVQD come from the germline V gene (reference sequence). The CDR3 loop spans 12 amino acids. V gave up 1 base and J gave up 6 bases, with 5 bases separating them. CDR3 nucleotide sequence: TGCGCCAGCAGTGAGTATGACGATACGCAGTATTTT. Residues: CASSEYDDTQYF.

The V gene is TRBV2, the J gene TRBJ1-1, with 7 bases lining up with TRBD1. V shed 5 bases, J shed 5 bases, and the junction held 17 bases outside the gene matches. Germline CDR1 and CDR2: SNHLY and FYNNEI. The length of the CDR3 is 17 residues. CDR3 sequence: CASSPTLRQGGKTEAFF. CDR3 DNA sequence: TGTGCCAGCAGTCCTACTTTGAGACAGGGAGGGAAGACTGAAGCTTTCTTT.

This clone was found once. CDR3 nucleotides: TGTGCCAGCAGCTGGGGCTTTGGTTACGAGCAGTACTTC. Its translation: CASSWGFGYEQYF. The rearrangement joins TRBV5-5 to TRBJ2-7, with a weak D call TRBD1 (5 bases). The length of the CDR3 is 13 residues. Germline assignment: CDR1 SGHKS and CDR2 YYEKEE (reference sequence). V lost 3 bases and J lost 4, with 11 bases in between.

The CDR3 here is CASSLEGQSNQPQHF. CDR3 coding DNA: TGTGCCAGCAGCTTAGAGGGACAAAGCAATCAGCCCCAGCATTTT. The chain recombines TRBV7-2 with TRBJ1-5; possible D gene TRBD1, 6 bases. CDR3 length: 15 residues. Germline V lookup: CDR1 SGHTA, CDR2 FQGNSA. The ends were cut back, 1 base at V and 1 base at J, with 8 bases in the middle.

This clone occurred once. This rearrangement joins TRBV6-1 to TRBJ2-5; tentative D call: TRBD2 (8 bases). V lost 5 bases and J lost 4, with 17 bases in between. CDR1 MNHNS and CDR2 SASEGT come from the germline V gene. The CDR3 totals 15 residues. CDR3 protein: CASSHREGAVETQYF. The CDR3, as DNA: TGTGCCAGCAGTCACCGGGAGGGGGCGGTAGAGACCCAGTACTTC.

The chain uses TRBV4-3 and TRBJ2-7; D uncertain. Trimming cost V 0 bases and J 1 base, with 10 bases left between them. In germline, CDR1 is LGHNA, CDR2 YSLEER. The CDR3 is 15 amino acids. CDR3 amino acids: CASSQDWQKSYEQYF. The CDR3 DNA reads as TGCGCCAGCAGCCAAGATTGGCAGAAATCCTACGAGCAGTACTTC.

The chain recombines TRBV5-1 with TRBJ2-3; 14 bases are shared with TRBD2. The CDR3 runs to 17 residues. Per the germline V gene, CDR1 is SGHRS and CDR2 is YFSETQ. V lost 4 bases and J lost 3; bases outside the gene matches: 7. The CDR3 sequence is CASSPPTSGGATDTQYF. The CDR3 DNA reads as TGCGCCAGCAGCCCACCGACTAGCGGGGGGGCAACAGATACGCAGTATTTT.

The chain employs TRBV30 and TRBJ2-3, with 13 bases aligning to TRBD2. J lost 9 bases, V lost 5 bases, and 5 bases had no gene match. The germline CDR1 and CDR2 sequences are GTSNPN and SVGIG (reference sequence). This CDR3 is built from 13 residues. In DNA, the CDR3 is TGTGCCTGGGGACTAGCGGGGGCAACCACGCAGTATTTT. This codes for CAWGLAGATTQYF.

V is TRBV19 and J is TRBJ2-2; D uncertain. The CDR3 is made up of 13 amino acids. Between the trimmed V and J ends, which lost 1 base and 4 bases, there was a span of 4 bases. Germline V gives CDR1 LNHDA, CDR2 SQIVND (reference sequence). CDR3 sequence (DNA): TGTGCCAGTAGTATAGTCCCCACCGGGGAGCTGTTTTTT. It translates to CASSIVPTGELFF.

The chain employs TRBV5-4 and TRBJ2-7, with TRBD1 as a possible D gene (5 bases). V was pared by 6 bases and J by 0 bases, with 10 bases between. Germline V gene lookup returns CDR1 SGHNT and CDR2 YYREEE (reference sequence). The CDR3 is 13 amino acids. Written as DNA, the CDR3 is TGTGCCAGCAAAGGGGTCAGCTCCTACGAGCAGTACTTC. Protein product: CASKGVSSYEQYF.

This chain connects TRBV6-1 to TRBJ2-7, with 8 bases aligning to TRBD1. Germline V CDR1 and CDR2: MNHNS, SASEGT. Trimming at V came to 6 bases and at J to 2 bases, leaving 6 bases not matched to a gene. The CDR3 consists of 14 residues. The CDR3 loop reads CASRADRATYEQYF. The CDR3 DNA follows: TGTGCCAGCAGAGCGGACAGGGCCACCTACGAGCAGTACTTC.

V and J are TRBV18 and TRBJ1-6; D is perhaps TRBD1 (6 bases). Looked up from germline, CDR1 is KGHSH and CDR2 is LQKENI. The CDR3 runs to 16 residues. Trimming pared 6 bases from V and 5 bases from J, leaving 17 bases between. The CDR3 sequence is CASSPFRDINNSPLHF. The CDR3 DNA is TGTGCCAGCTCGCCATTCAGGGACATAAATAATTCACCCCTCCACTTT.

The chain combines TRBV5-1 with TRBJ1-2; no definite D call. The length of the CDR3 is 14 residues. Germline V gene lookup returns CDR1 SGHRS and CDR2 YFSETQ. The V end lost 0 bases, the J end lost 7 bases, and 13 bases lay between the germline ends. The CDR3 protein is CASSLVQDQGGYTF. CDR3 DNA: TGCGCCAGCAGCTTGGTCCAGGACCAAGGTGGCTACACCTTC.

The chain joins TRBV5-6 to TRBJ1-5, with D unresolved. The V and J ends lost 2 bases and 1 base respectively, with 7 bases between them. This CDR3 has 14 amino acids. Germline V CDR1 and CDR2: SGHDT, YYEEEE. In nucleotides, the CDR3 is TGTGCCAGCAGCTTTGGGGTAAGCAATCAGCCCCAGCATTTT. It is translated as CASSFGVSNQPQHF.

CDR3 nucleotide sequence: TGTGCCAGCAGTGAACAGACCTACGAGCAGTACTTC. As protein: CASSEQTYEQYF. The rearrangement links TRBV6-1 to TRBJ2-7; unclear D gene. V was pared by 2 bases and J by 2 bases, with 4 bases between. Germline V gives CDR1 MNHNS, CDR2 SASEGT. This CDR3 is built from 12 residues.

V is TRBV7-3 and J is TRBJ2-7, with D maybe TRBD2 (6 bases). Trimming removed 2 bases at V and 6 bases at J, with 14 bases between. The CDR3 extends over 14 amino acids. Germline CDR1 is SGHTA and CDR2 is FQGTGA. CDR3 bases: TGTGCCAGCAGCTTAGGGACTTCCGCCTCCGAGCAGTACTTC. It is translated as CASSLGTSASEQYF.

The rearrangement uses TRBV10-3 and TRBJ1-6; D gene unclear. The CDR3 contains 15 residues. The germline V gene has CDR1 ENHRY and CDR2 SYGVKD. V lost 8 bases, J lost 8 bases, and 19 bases lay in between. This CDR3 is CAISKTAGPDSPLHF. The CDR3 nucleotides read TGTGCCATCTCCAAGACCGCCGGTCCGGATTCACCCCTCCACTTT.